This paragraph reports one TCR beta chain. What this receptor recognizes is not known. The input lacks base qualities; no much larger clone sits a single base away. This entry comes from a study of cytomegalovirus exposure and HLA in healthy donors (TCRdb year 2017). Background for the entire study: In an earlier analysis of 550 to 750 of the donors, 276 Gb of sequence data and some 100 million unique TCR beta sequences from 150 million to 200 million T cells were reported. An early release covering roughly 640 HLA-typed donors comprised 250 to 350 gigabases of sequencing data and 85 million to 100 million unique TCR sequences. Among the roughly 400 genotyped donors, around 81% belonged to the genetic ancestry cluster associated with self-reported Caucasian donors. The study aimed to test whether cataloging public T cell receptors could reveal signatures of past pathogen exposure. The T cell repertoires of 666 subjects were profiled by immunosequencing and related to cytomegalovirus serostatus. A separate validation cohort of more than 100 different subjects was used in addition to the 666-subject first cohort. High-throughput TCR immunosequencing, statistical association of individual TCRs with disease status, and machine learning were combined to predict cytomegalovirus infection status. In a later analysis, previously published TCR beta repertoires from 666 donors were re-analyzed and high-resolution HLA genotyping was added so that TCR occurrence patterns could be studied. In the later analysis, no new phenotypic data were used to find candidate immune exposures; instead, reliance was placed on TCR beta sequences and their occurrence across donors. In an earlier analysis of around 540 of the donors, high-throughput TCR beta sequencing was used to judge whether each TCR beta V gene segment behaved as functional or pseudogenic. Alongside the repertoire data, information on donor age, sex, ethnicity and CMV serostatus was compiled. Genome-wide SNP genotypes for about three fifths of the roughly 700 donors were used in a later genetic analysis, which treated that subset as a discovery cohort. All discovery cohort repertoires had been generated using a single sequencing platform. HLA typing covered class I and class II loci at four-digit resolution. Typing coverage differed by locus: A, B, C, DRB1 and DQB1 were typed in roughly 620-630 donors, DQA1 in roughly 510, DPA1 in some 610, and DPB1 in roughly 470. Roughly 5 DR-DQ haplotypes were treated as single units for association and clustering because of strong linkage in the cohort. On average, roughly 240,000 unique TCR beta nucleotide sequences were sequenced per donor among a few hundred genotyped donors of the cohort, with about 19% of those sequences being non-productive.

As encoded in the germline V gene, CDR1 is ENHRY while CDR2 is SYGVKD. The CDR3 contains 16 residues, cysteine and phenylalanine counted. Only the CDR3 portion is preserved as DNA: 48 bases, with reading frame beginning at the first base. V is pruned by 10 bases and J by 1 base, leaving 11 bases of the junction without a gene match. The paper as a whole reports these results and caveats: Some IMGT-functional V segments, including TRBV6-2 and TRBV6-3, could not be told apart with the 87-base-pair reads, so those segments were excluded. This cohort had only TCR beta chains sequenced, and the lack of alpha or paired-chain data limited which features could be detected. Linkage disequilibrium might explain the correlated functional status among segregating V segments, but an unknown experimental factor could not be excluded. HLA typing was unavailable for some donors at each locus, so association tests used only the typed subset. Cytomegalovirus status was reported to be diagnosed by the classifier with high specificity and sensitivity in both the original and validation cohorts. According to a later genetic analysis, donors in an Asian-associated ancestry cluster had fewer N-insertions in productive TCRs than the roughly 670-donor mean. The study gave a list of 150 to 200 TCR beta chains associated with cytomegalovirus. According to the authors, the approach could potentially be generalized to other disease states and immunological phenotypes. A few of the identified cytomegalovirus-associated TCR beta chains were confirmed in vitro to be specific for cytomegalovirus antigens. Broadly in line with IMGT annotations, most TCR beta V segments showed up in productive rearrangements about 90% or about 30% of the time in an earlier analysis of approximately 640 of the donors. A further reported finding was that TCR beta sequences accurately predicted the HLA-A and HLA-B alleles for most subjects in the first cohort. In a later analysis, TCR association rates were found to vary across HLA loci, with the most associated TCRs seen for DRB1 alleles and the fewest for HLA-C alleles. The presence/absence analyses assumed that sequencing depth was roughly uniform across donors, and that assumption may not be true. While some public TCRs were present in many individuals, most TCR sequences turned up only very rarely across donors. In a later analysis, most CMV-associated TCR beta chains were found to appear HLA-restricted, with HLA associations seemingly driven largely by CMV exposure. A cluster of highly shared sequence variants was judged likely to represent a technical artifact of the sequencing pipeline. The only immune exposure information available for the cohort was CMV serostatus. Roughly 15 rarely observed V segments, including chromosome 9 orphons, were excluded from the earlier analysis of approximately 600 of the donors because counts were too low. Specific HLA alleles were associated with some 15,000 TCR beta sequences at a false discovery rate of 0.05 in a later analysis. In a later analysis, several top co-occurrence clusters were reported to appear linked to parvovirus B19, influenza, CMV and Epstein-Barr virus. When HLA alleles, especially DR and DQ, strongly co-occurred, attributing TCR associations to individual alleles was difficult. In a later genetic analysis, a missense DCLRE1C variant was associated with V-gene and J-gene trimming of TCR beta chains, and the association was replicated in an independent cohort. In a later analysis, HLA-associated TCR beta chains showed more clonal expansion and lower generation probabilities than non-associated chains that were equally common.

In total, over 600 healthy bone marrow donors made up the cohort. Cohort members were all nominally healthy when sampled, although unrecorded immune exposures were likely present. The donor was CMV seropositive and belonged to the group of 250 to 350 seropositive cohort members. Every donor gave a peripheral blood sample, and the peripheral blood mononuclear cells from that sample were used for TCR beta sequencing. The Qiagen DNeasy Blood Extraction Kit was used to extract genomic DNA from the blood cell samples. The library was produced with the immunoSEQ multiplex PCR assay. A mixture of 60 forward primers for TCR Vbeta segments and 13 reverse primers for TCR Jbeta segments was used in the multiplex PCR. The CDR3 region of rearranged TCR beta genes was amplified from genomic DNA by a multiplex PCR assay. The Illumina HiSeq System was used to sequence the amplified TCR beta libraries as 87-base-pair reads. Per the source publication's procedure: Across the 500 to 850 repertoires, a later analysis counted roughly 77 million unique TCR beta chains, around 11 million of which were shared by at least two donors. Raw reads were error-corrected and collapsed into unique sequences with a nearest-neighbor algorithm that merged closely related sequences to remove PCR and sequencing errors. CDR3 sequences were aligned to IMGT reference sequences to assign V, D and J gene segments. For a sequence to be retained, a match of at least six nucleotides to both a V gene segment and a J gene segment was required. Rearrangements were classified as productive when the CDR3 lacked stop codons and remained in frame with V and J, and all other rearrangements were classified as non-productive. Following IMGT convention, CDR3 was defined as the stretch from the second conserved V-encoded cysteine up to the conserved J-encoded phenylalanine. In an earlier analysis of around 600 of the donors, sequences lacking an unambiguous match to a single V gene segment were excluded. An earlier analysis of almost 600 of the donors classified V segments as functional when productive rearrangements were above 56.7% and as segregating when the standard deviation between donors was above 5%. A statistical classification framework was built for diagnosing cytomegalovirus status from the catalog of TCR beta chain sequences. V and J gene assignment, in a later analysis, came from comparing TCR nucleotide sequences with IMGT/GENE-DB human TR gene sequences. In a later analysis, CDR3 sequences and most-parsimonious VDJ recombination scenarios were assigned using the TCRdist pipeline. In a later analysis, every TCR beta chain was defined by the combination of its CDR3 amino acid sequence and its V-gene family, and reads without a unique V-gene family were dropped. A later analysis removed 592 highly shared, low-generation-probability nucleotide sequences to deal with suspected cross-contamination and a sequencing artifact. For each public chain, a later analysis derived a clonal expansion index from normalized ranks of inferred template counts within each repertoire. A later analysis computed generation probabilities with a VDJ recombination model fitted to out-of-frame rearrangements, and checked the results against IGoR. In a later analysis, TCR-TCR, TCR-HLA and TCR-CMV co-occurrence was scored with hypergeometric tests, and a repertoire-size bias correction was applied to TCR pairs. False discovery rates were estimated in a later analysis by permuting HLA or CMV assignments 20 times. In a later analysis, co-occurring TCRs were grouped using DBSCAN, and TCRdist sequence similarity was added for clustering within HLA-allele-positive subsets. Repertoires with fewer than 30,000 or more than 120,000 public chains were left out of co-occurrence clustering, as were a few repertoires with anomalous nucleotide sharing. Held by TCRdb, this immuneACCESS table contains in-frame sequences only and omits some clones. Under half of the omission traces to an unresolved V gene where checked; the cause of the rest is unknown. From that table come the V and J calls and clone size; the DNA was used to work out D and trimming. The sample table holds 95,000 to 110,000 clones, of which approximately 80% were seen once. Clones ranked in the top ten supply approximately 5.3% of the sample.

The source material was PBMCs. The TCR sequence derives from a woman between 18 and 30 years old in good health and CMV-seropositive. The V and J segments used are TRBV10-3 and TRBJ2-3, with 10 bases aligning to TRBD2. The CDR3 region reads CATKNSLAGGTDTQYF. The sequence in DNA is TGTGCCACCAAAAACTCCCTAGCGGGAGGCACAGATACGCAGTATTTT.